This T cell receptor (beta chain) was identified during a study of blood T cells in healthy people across ages. Isolating PBMCs gave at least 6 million of these cells per sample. Findings of the study overall: A roughly linear age-dependent decrease characterized TCR beta diversity per million T cells. The study found TCR beta diversity correlated strongly with naive T cell percentage. Estimated diversity that came from one million T cells was considered an underestimate.

Germline V gene sequence: CDR1 SGHRS, CDR2 YFSETQ. The CDR3 covers 16 residues. V lost 2 bases and J lost 2, with 17 bases in between. PCR was performed a second time for about 7 to 12 cycles using a sample-barcoded 5' primer and a J-beta primer mix. TCRdb used MiXCR to reprocess the 5' RACE reads, holding one entry per CDR3 protein. The table lists about 730,000 distinct CDR3 sequences, approximately 39% of them singletons. This clonotype has more than one count but fewer than ten. Its antigen is unknown. The V call is TRBV5-1, the J call TRBJ2-7; D not certain. Material for sequencing was blood. The sequence was obtained from a woman in her sixties in good health. CDR3 sequence (DNA): TGCGCCAGCAGCTTTGATTCGTCCAGACCCACCTACGAGCAGTACTTC. Protein: CASSFDSSRPTYEQYF. The variable domain in full, completed from reference TRBV5-1 and TRBJ2-7, reads KAGVTQTPRYLIKTRGQQVTLSCSPISGHRSVSWYQQTPGQGLQFLFEYFSETQRNKGNFPGRFSGRQFSNSRSEMNVSTLELGDSALYLCASSFDSSRPTYEQYFGPGTRLTVT.